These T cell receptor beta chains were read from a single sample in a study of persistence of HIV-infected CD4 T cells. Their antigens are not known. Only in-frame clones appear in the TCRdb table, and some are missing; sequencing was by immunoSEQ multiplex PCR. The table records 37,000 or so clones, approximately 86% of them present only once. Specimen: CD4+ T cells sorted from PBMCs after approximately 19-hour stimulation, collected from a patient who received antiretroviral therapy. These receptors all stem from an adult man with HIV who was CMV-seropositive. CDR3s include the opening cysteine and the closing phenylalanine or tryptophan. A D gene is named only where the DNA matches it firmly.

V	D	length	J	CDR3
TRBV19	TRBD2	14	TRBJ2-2	CASRLADNTGELFF
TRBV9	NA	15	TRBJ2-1	CASSVASFSYNEQFF
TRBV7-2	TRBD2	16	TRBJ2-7	CASSLDSGSGSYEQYF
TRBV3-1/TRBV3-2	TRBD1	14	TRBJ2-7	CASSRPGTGVEQYF
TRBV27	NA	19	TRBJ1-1	CASSFTGGLNQRLNTEAFF
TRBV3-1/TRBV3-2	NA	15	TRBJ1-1	CASSPRDGLNTEAFF
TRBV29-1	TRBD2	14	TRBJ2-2	CSAKTSGNTGELFF
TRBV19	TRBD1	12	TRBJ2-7	CASGTGGREQYF
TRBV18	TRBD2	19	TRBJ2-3	CASSPPAVLAGGRRDTQYF
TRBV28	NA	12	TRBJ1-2	CASSSRYYGYTF
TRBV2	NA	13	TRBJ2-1	CASSPTRGDEQFF
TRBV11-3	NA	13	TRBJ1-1	CASSFGGNTEAFF
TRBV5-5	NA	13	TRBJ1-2	CASSTGGDYGYTF
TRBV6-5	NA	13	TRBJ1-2	CASSQGSNYGYTF
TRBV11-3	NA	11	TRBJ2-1	CASSLTGEQFF
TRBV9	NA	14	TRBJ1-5	CASSVKEDGQPQHF
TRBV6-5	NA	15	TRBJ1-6	CASSYDSSYNSPLHF
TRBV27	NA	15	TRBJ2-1	CASSLFNRGHNEQFF
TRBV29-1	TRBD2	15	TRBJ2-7	CSAQGLAGGRNEQYF
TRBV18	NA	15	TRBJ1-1	CASSPLGTSNTEAFF
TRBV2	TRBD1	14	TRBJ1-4	CASSSGTGEEKLFF
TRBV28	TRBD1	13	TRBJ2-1	CASRRDRVPEQFF
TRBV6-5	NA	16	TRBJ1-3	CASSYRDLNSGNTIYF
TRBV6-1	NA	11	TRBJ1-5	CASSDQRPQHF
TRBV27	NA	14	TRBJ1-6	CASSGTEGNSPLHF
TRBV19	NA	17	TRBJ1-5	CASTLLSRAYSNQPQHF
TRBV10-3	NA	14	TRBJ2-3	CAITQGGSTDTQYF
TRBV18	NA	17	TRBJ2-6	CASSQDGPASGANVLTF
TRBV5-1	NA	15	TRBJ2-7	CASSLGQGISYEQYF
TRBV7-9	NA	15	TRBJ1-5	CASSLGGARNQPQHF
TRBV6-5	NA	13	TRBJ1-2	CASTSEGAYGYTF
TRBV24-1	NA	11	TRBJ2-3	CATSSRDTQYF
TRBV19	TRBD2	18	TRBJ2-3	CASSGGTSGSPSTDTQYF
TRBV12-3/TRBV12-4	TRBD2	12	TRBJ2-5	CASRGLQETQYF
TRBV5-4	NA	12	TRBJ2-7	CASSLDGSEQYF
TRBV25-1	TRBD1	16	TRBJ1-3	CASSDRQGLSGNTIYF
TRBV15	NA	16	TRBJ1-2	CATSRDLGIPNYGYTF
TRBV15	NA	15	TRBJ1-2	CATSSEGRRSYGYTF
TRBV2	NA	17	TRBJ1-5	CASSALDKKGSNQPQHF
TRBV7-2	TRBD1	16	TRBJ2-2	CASSARQGGNTGELFF
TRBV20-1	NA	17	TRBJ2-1	CSASRGRRGVSYNEQFF
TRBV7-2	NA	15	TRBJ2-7	CASSLRGLEADEQYF
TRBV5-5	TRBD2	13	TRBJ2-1	CASLAGGGSEQFF
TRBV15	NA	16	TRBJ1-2	CATSRDRGGRNYGYTF
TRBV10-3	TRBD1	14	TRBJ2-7	CAIRGTGSSYEQYF
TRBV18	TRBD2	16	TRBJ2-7	CASSPQGSGVPYEQYF
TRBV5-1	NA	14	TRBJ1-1	CASSFDRSNTEAFF
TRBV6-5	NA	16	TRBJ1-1	CASSYVGIGGRTEAFF
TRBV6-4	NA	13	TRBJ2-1	CASSVSGYNEQFF
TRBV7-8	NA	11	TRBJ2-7	CASSSRFEQYF
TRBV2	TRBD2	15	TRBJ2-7	CASGTPGTSVDEQYF
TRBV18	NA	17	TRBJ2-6	CASSPIPLPSGANVLTF